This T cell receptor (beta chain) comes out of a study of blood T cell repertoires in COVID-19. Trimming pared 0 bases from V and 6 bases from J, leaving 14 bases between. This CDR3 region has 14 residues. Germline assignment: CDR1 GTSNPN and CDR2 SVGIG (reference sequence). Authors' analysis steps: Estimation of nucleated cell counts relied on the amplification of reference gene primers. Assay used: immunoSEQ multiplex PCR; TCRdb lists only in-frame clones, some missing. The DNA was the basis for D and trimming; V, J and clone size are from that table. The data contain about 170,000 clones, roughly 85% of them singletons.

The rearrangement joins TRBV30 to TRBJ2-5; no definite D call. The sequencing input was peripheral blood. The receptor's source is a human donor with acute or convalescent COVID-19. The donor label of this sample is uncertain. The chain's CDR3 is CAWSVKPGGQTQYF. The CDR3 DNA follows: TGTGCCTGGAGTGTTAAACCGGGTGGCCAGACCCAGTACTTC.